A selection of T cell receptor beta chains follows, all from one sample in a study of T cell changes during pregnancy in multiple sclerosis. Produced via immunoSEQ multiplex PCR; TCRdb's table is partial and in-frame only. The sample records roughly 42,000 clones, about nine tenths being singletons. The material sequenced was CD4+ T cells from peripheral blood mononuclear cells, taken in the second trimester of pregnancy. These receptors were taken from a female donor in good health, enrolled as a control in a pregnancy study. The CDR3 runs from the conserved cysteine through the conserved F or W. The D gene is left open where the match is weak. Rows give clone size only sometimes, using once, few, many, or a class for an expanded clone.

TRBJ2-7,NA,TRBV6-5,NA,CASSYSPAVSSYEQYF,TGTGCCAGCAGTTATTCCCCGGCGGTTAGCTCCTACGAGCAGTACTTC
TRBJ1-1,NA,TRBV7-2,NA,CASSFGRGQAFF,TGTGCCAGCAGCTTCGGCAGGGGTCAAGCTTTCTTT
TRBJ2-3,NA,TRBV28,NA,CASSRRTAGDTQYF,TGTGCCAGCAGTCGCCGCACGGCGGGAGATACGCAGTATTTT
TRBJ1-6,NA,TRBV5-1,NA,CASSLAGQRETPLHF,TGCGCCAGCAGCTTGGCAGGCCAGAGGGAAACACCCCTCCACTTT
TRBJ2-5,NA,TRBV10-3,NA,CAISVQKHQETQYF,TGTGCCATCAGTGTACAGAAACACCAAGAGACCCAGTACTTC
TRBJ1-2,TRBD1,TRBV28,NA,CASSLPTGQFYGYTF,TGTGCCAGCAGTTTACCGACAGGGCAATTCTATGGCTACACCTTC
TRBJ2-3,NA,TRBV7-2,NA,CASSLAFYLSSTDTQYF,TGTGCCAGCAGCTTAGCGTTTTACTTGAGCAGCACAGATACGCAGTATTTT
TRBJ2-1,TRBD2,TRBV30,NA,CAHGSPRVAGHNEQFF,TGTGCCCACGGAAGTCCCCGGGTAGCGGGACACAATGAGCAGTTCTTC
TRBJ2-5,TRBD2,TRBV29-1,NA,CSGAGSTLETQYF,TGCAGCGGAGCGGGGTCTACTTTGGAGACCCAGTACTTC
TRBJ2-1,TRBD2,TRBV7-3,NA,CASSRLAGHNEQFF,TGTGCCAGCAGCCGACTAGCGGGGCACAATGAGCAGTTCTTC
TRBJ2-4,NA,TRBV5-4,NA,CASSRPDTNKNIQYF,TGTGCCAGCAGCCGGCCGGACACGAATAAAAACATTCAGTACTTC
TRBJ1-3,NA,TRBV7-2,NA,CASSLGGSEANTIYF,TGTGCCAGCAGCTTAGGAGGGTCCGAGGCAAACACCATATATTTT
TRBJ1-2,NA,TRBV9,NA,CASSPGHPAGYTF,TGTGCCAGCAGCCCCGGACACCCGGCGGGCTACACCTTC
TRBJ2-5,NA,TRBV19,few,CASSIGGTRPETQYF,TGTGCCAGTAGTATAGGAGGTACTAGACCAGAGACCCAGTACTTC
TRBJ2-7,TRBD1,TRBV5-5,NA,CASSLATGQGYYEQYF,TGTGCCAGCAGCTTGGCCACGGGACAGGGCTACTACGAGCAGTACTTC
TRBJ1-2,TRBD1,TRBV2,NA,CASTPGTGSYGYTF,TGTGCCAGCACCCCCGGGACAGGTTCCTATGGCTACACCTTC
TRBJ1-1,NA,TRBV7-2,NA,CASSLPGGRTEAFF,TGTGCCAGCAGCTTGCCCGGGGGGCGCACTGAAGCTTTCTTT